The 8 T cell receptor beta chains given below trace back to one sample, sequenced in a study of early stage breast cancer tumors. Here immunoSEQ multiplex PCR was the method, and the copy in TCRdb shows in-frame clones only, minus some. The sample has about 31,000 clones, 60% to 80% seen once; the top ten hold about 9.5%. The sequencing sample was made of breast tumor tissue. All receptors come from a person between 30 and 45 years old with breast cancer.

The chain combines TRBV4-3 with TRBJ1-2; the D gene is possibly TRBD1 (6 bases). Germline V gene data show CDR1 as LGHNA and CDR2 as YSLEER. Between the trimmed V and J ends, which lost 5 bases and 2 bases, there was a span of 15 bases. This CDR3 comprises 15 residues. CDR3 residues: CASSSYRAENYGYTF. CDR3 bases: TGCGCCAGCAGCTCCTACAGGGCGGAGAACTATGGCTACACCTTC.

This clone was detected a few times. The chain carries TRBV7-9 and TRBJ1-2; D gene ambiguous. Trimming took 5 bases from V and 7 from J, leaving 14 bases between them. The CDR3 is 13 residues long. Germline CDR1 SEHNR, CDR2 FQNEAQ (reference sequence). CDR3 coding DNA: TGTGCCAGCAGCCCTACTGAGGGAGCTGGCTACACCTTC. Its protein product is CASSPTEGAGYTF.

The CDR3 loop reads CAWSVNGAYEQYF. CDR3 DNA sequence: TGTGCCTGGAGTGTAAACGGAGCCTACGAGCAGTACTTC. The rearrangement joins TRBV30 to TRBJ2-7; no clear D gene. The CDR3 loop spans 13 amino acids. V gave up 0 bases and J gave up 2 bases, with 8 bases separating them. Germline V gene data show CDR1 as GTSNPN and CDR2 as SVGIG (reference sequence).

This chain joins TRBV20-1 and TRBJ1-1; D remains unclear. CDR3 length equals 11 residues. Germline-derived CDR1 and CDR2 are DFQATT and SNEGSKA (reference sequence). The V gene lost 5 bases and the J gene lost 2 bases, with 6 bases spanning the gap. CDR3 sequence reads: CSAGDNTEAFF. The DNA of the CDR3 is TGCAGTGCTGGGGATAACACTGAAGCTTTCTTT.

The chain couples TRBV9 to TRBJ2-7; tentatively, D is TRBD1 (6 bases). Germline V gene data show CDR1 as SGDLS and CDR2 as YYNGEE. CDR3 length: 13 amino acids. V shed 4 bases and J shed 7 bases, with 15 bases lying between them. CDR3 in DNA: TGTGCCAGCAGCACACAGGGCTCCGGGGAGCAGTACTTC. This sequence encodes CASSTQGSGEQYF.

The chain is built from TRBV30 and TRBJ1-2; 7 bases align to TRBD1. The CDR3 has 13 residues. Germline trimming cut 3 bases from V and 3 bases from J; bases unmatched to any gene: 4. Germline V gives CDR1 GTSNPN, CDR2 SVGIG (reference sequence). The CDR3 is CAWSRGFDYGYTF. For the CDR3, the DNA is TGTGCCTGGAGCAGGGGGTTTGACTATGGCTACACCTTC.

V gene TRBV7-9 combines with J gene TRBJ2-3, with a tentative D call TRBD2 (5 bases). Germline CDR1 is SEHNR and CDR2 is FQNEAQ (reference sequence). Trimming stripped 1 base from V and 5 bases from J, with 13 bases between. CDR3 length: 15 amino acids. For the CDR3, the DNA is TGTGCCAGCAGCTTAGATGTGGGTGGAGGAGATACGCAGTATTTT. Its translation: CASSLDVGGGDTQYF.

This clone was seen a handful of times. Other DNA sequences of this sample code for an identical CDR3. V gene TRBV4-1 combines with J gene TRBJ2-4; D is perhaps TRBD1 or TRBD2 (5 bases each). The germline V gene encodes CDR1 MGHRA and CDR2 YSYEKL. This CDR3 spans 18 amino acids. Trimming took 1 base from V and 1 from J, leaving 17 bases between them. CDR3 sequence (DNA): TGCGCCAGCAGCCAAGTACGGGGAATCGGGGCCGCCAAAAACATTCAGTACTTC. Encoded protein: CASSQVRGIGAAKNIQYF.